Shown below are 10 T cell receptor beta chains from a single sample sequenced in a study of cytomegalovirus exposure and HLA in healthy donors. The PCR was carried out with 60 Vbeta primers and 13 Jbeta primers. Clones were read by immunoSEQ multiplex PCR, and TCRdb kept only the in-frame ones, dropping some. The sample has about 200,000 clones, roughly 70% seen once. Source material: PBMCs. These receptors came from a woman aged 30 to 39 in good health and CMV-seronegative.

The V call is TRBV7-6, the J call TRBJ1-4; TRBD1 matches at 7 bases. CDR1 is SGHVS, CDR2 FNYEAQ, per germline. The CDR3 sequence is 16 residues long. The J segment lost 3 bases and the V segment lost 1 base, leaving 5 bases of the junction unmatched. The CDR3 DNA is TGTGCCAGCAGCTTAGGATACAGGGGCTCTAATGAAAAACTGTTTTTT. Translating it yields CASSLGYRGSNEKLFF.

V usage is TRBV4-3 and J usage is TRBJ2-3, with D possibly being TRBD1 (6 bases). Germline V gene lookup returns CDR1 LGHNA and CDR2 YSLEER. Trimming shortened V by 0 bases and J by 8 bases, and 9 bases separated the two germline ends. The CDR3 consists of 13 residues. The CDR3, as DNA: TGCGCCAGCAGCCAAGATTCGGACAGTACGCAGTATTTT. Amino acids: CASSQDSDSTQYF.

CDR3 loop: CASSRPGQGVGGYTF. The CDR3 DNA reads TGTGCCAGCAGCCGCCCGGGACAGGGGGTAGGGGGCTACACCTTC. This sequence joins TRBV5-4 and TRBJ1-2, with 11 bases lining up with TRBD1. The germline V gene encodes CDR1 SGHNT and CDR2 YYREEE (reference sequence). J lost 8 bases, V lost 4 bases, and 10 bases had no gene match. The CDR3 runs to 15 residues.

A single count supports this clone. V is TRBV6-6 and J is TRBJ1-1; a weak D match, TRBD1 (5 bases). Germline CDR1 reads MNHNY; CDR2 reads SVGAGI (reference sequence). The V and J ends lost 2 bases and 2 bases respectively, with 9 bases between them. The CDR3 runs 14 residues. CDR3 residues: CASSYDGGNTEAFF. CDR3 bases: TGTGCCAGCAGTTACGACGGGGGTAACACTGAAGCTTTCTTT.

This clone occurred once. CDR3 nucleotide sequence: TGCAGCGTTCGGGGTGGTGGTAATCAGCCCCAGCATTTT. This translates into CSVRGGGNQPQHF. This rearrangement joins TRBV29-1 to TRBJ1-5; D uncertain. The CDR3 length is 13 residues. Germline V lookup: CDR1 SQVTM, CDR2 ANQGSEA. Trimming pared 5 bases from V and 4 bases from J, leaving 12 bases between. The full variable domain, rest sourced from reference TRBV29-1 and TRBJ1-5, is SAVISQKPSRDICQRGTSLTIQCQVDSQVTMMFWYRQQPGQSLTLIATANQGSEATYESGFVIDKFPISRPNLTFSTLTVSNMSPEDSSIYLCSVRGGGNQPQHFGDGTRLSIL.

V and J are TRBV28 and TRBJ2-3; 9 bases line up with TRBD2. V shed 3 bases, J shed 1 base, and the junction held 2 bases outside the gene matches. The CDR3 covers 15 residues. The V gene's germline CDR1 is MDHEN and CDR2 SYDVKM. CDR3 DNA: TGTGCCAGCAGTTTTGAGCGGGAGGGCACAGATACGCAGTATTTT. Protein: CASSFEREGTDTQYF.

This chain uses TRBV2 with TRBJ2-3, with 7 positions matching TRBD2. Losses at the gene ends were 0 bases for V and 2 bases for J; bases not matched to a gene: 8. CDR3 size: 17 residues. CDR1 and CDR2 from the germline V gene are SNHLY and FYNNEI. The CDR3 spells CASSEAGPSGLTDTQYF. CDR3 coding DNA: TGTGCCAGCAGTGAAGCGGGGCCTAGCGGCCTCACAGATACGCAGTATTTT. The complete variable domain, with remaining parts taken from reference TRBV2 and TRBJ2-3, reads EPEVTQTPSHQVTQMGQEVILRCVPISNHLYFYWYRQILGQKVEFLVSFYNNEISEKSEIFDDQFSVERPDGSNFTLKIRSTKLEDSAMYFCASSEAGPSGLTDTQYFGPGTRLTVL.

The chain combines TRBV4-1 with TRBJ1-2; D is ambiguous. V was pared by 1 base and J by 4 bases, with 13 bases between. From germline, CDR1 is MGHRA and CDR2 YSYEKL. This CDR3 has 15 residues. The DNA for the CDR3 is TGCGCCAGCAGCCAAGGTCCTCCTAGCCCCTATGGCTACACCTTC. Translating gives CASSQGPPSPYGYTF.

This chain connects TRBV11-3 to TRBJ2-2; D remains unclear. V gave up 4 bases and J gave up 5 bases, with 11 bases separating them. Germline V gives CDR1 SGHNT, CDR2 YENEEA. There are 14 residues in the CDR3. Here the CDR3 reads CASSSSTQTGELFF. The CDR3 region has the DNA TGTGCCAGCAGCTCTTCGACTCAAACCGGGGAGCTGTTTTTT.

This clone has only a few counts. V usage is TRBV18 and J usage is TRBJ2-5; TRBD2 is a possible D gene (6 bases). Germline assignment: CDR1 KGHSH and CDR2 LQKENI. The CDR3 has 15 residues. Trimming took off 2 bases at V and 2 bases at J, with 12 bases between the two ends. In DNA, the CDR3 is TGTGCCAGCTCACCAGACGGGGGTCCTCAAGAGACCCAGTACTTC. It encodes CASSPDGGPQETQYF.